The 18 T cell receptor beta chains below were found in one sample sequenced in a study of blood T cells in healthy people across ages. It was with a sample-barcoded 5' primer and a J-beta primer mix that a second PCR of roughly 7 to 12 cycles was run. TCRdb recomputed calls from the 5' RACE reads with MiXCR, one row per CDR3 protein. The table lists about 1.7 million distinct CDR3 sequences, 28% of them singletons. The specimen was blood. The receptor set was obtained from a young woman in good health.

The rearrangement joins TRBV7-2 to TRBJ1-1; no firm D call. This CDR3 has 17 amino acids. Germline CDR1 is SGHTA and CDR2 is FQGNSA. V dropped 1 base and J dropped 0 bases, with 15 bases sitting between them. The CDR3 DNA reads TGTGCCAGCAGCTTAGGTCCTCACACTGTGCTGAACACTGAAGCTTTCTTT. It yields the protein CASSLGPHTVLNTEAFF.

The table lists this clonotype with many counts. This sequence joins TRBV5-1 and TRBJ2-1; 12 nucleotides agree with TRBD2. The CDR3 runs 15 residues. The V gene end was trimmed by 5 bases and the J gene end by 7 bases; junction bases not matched to a gene: 7. Germline loops: CDR1 SGHRS, CDR2 YFSETQ. CDR3 in amino acids: CASSLTSGSRNEQFF. In DNA form, the CDR3 reads TGCGCCAGCAGTTTGACTAGCGGGAGTAGGAATGAGCAGTTCTTC.

This rearrangement joins TRBV20-1 to TRBJ1-1, with D tentatively TRBD1 (5 bases). The CDR3 length is 13 residues. V gave up 4 bases and J gave up 3 bases, with 12 bases separating them. Germline CDR1 and CDR2: DFQATT and SNEGSKA (reference sequence). In nucleotides, the CDR3 is TGCAGTGCTAACTTCAGGGCGGACACTGAAGCTTTCTTT. Translation gives CSANFRADTEAFF.

Worth noting for this clonotype: It may be a read error: a sequence one base away is much more abundant. The rearrangement uses TRBV20-1 and TRBJ1-2; D is unresolved. V shed 2 bases and J shed 3 bases, with 7 bases lying between them. Germline CDR1 reads DFQATT; CDR2 reads SNEGSKA (reference sequence). CDR3 length equals 12 residues. CDR3 nucleotide sequence: TGCAGTGCTAGAACGCTAGACTATGGCTACACCTTC. Protein product: CSARTLDYGYTF.

There are many counts of this clonotype. The rearrangement links TRBV5-1 to TRBJ1-2, with D unclear. This CDR3 is 14 amino acids long. Between the trimmed V and J ends, which lost 9 bases and 8 bases, there was a span of 23 bases. The germline gives CDR1 SGHRS, CDR2 YFSETQ. The CDR3 nucleotides are TGCGCCACAGCAAGGGTTCGGTCCTCCGGCGGCTACACCTTC. Translation gives CATARVRSSGGYTF.

J is TRBJ2-7 and V is TRBV10-3; TRBD2 matches 11 bases. Germline-derived CDR1 and CDR2 are ENHRY and SYGVKD. The length of the CDR3 is 17 residues. V shed 4 bases, J shed 1 base, and the junction held 9 bases outside the gene matches. The CDR3 spells CAISASPGTSGSYEQYF. The CDR3 DNA sequence: TGTGCCATCAGTGCGAGCCCCGGGACTAGCGGATCCTACGAGCAGTACTTC.

In this sample, this clonotype turned up a few times. The genes are TRBV10-3 and TRBJ1-2, with 10 bases identical to TRBD1. The germline gives CDR1 ENHRY, CDR2 SYGVKD. Trimming cost V 4 bases and J 7 bases; bases outside gene matches: 3. The CDR3 runs to 13 residues. The CDR3 region is CAISATGGGGYTF. Written as DNA, the CDR3 is TGTGCCATCAGTGCGACAGGGGGCGGTGGCTACACCTTC.

As for this clonotype: Likely a read error: the CDR3 ends without its conserved phenylalanine or tryptophan. The V call is TRBV29-1, the J call TRBJ2-5; perhaps TRBD2 as D (5 bases). CDR1 and CDR2 from the germline V gene are SQVTM and ANQGSEA. V lost 4 bases and J lost 5, with 14 bases in between. CDR3 size: 13 residues. CDR3 region: CSVGPGERETQYC. CDR3 in DNA: TGCAGCGTTGGGCCCGGGGAGAGGGAGACCCAGTACTGC.

In the case of this clonotype: This may come from a read error, since a much larger clone is one base off. This sequence joins TRBV27 and TRBJ2-4; TRBD1 might be the D (6 bases). Germline assignment: CDR1 MNHEY and CDR2 SMNVEV (reference sequence). V lost 5 bases and J lost 12, with 14 bases in between. The CDR3 loop spans 12 amino acids. This CDR3 is CASSPAPGHQYF. CDR3 nucleotide sequence: TGTGCCAGCAGTCCAGCCCCGGGACATCAGTACTTC.

Comment on this clonotype: A much larger clone lies one base from this, so it may be a read error. This chain joins TRBV20-1 and TRBJ2-1; D is undetermined. This CDR3 has 11 amino acids. The germline V gene encodes CDR1 DFQATT and CDR2 SNEGSKA (reference sequence). The CDR3 nucleotides read TGCAGCGGTGAAGTTCAAGAGACCCAGTTCTTC. Its translation is CSGEVQETQFF.

This clonotype was counted many times. This rearrangement joins TRBV20-1 to TRBJ2-4, with a possible D match to TRBD1 (8 bases). Germline V gene data show CDR1 as DFQATT and CDR2 as SNEGSKA (reference sequence). V lost 0 bases and J 7 bases, leaving 13 bases between the germline ends. The CDR3 consists of 14 residues. The CDR3 is CSARENRGGNIQYF. Written as DNA, the CDR3 is TGCAGTGCTAGAGAGAACAGGGGGGGGAACATTCAGTACTTC.

The chain recombines TRBV18 with TRBJ2-7; 13 nucleotides match TRBD2. Germline V CDR1 and CDR2: KGHSH, LQKENI. This CDR3 spans 15 amino acids. Trimming removed 0 bases from V and 6 bases from J; junction bases left unmatched: 2. The CDR3 DNA reads as TGTGCCAGCTCACCACCGGGACTAGCGGGGAGCGAGCAGTACTTC. It specifies CASSPPGLAGSEQYF. The whole variable domain, remainder taken from reference TRBV18 and TRBJ2-7, is NAGVMQNPRHLVRRRGQEARLRCSPMKGHSHVYWYRQLPEEGLKFMVYLQKENIIDESGMPKERFSAEFPKEGPSILRIQQVVRGDSAAYFCASSPPGLAGSEQYFGPGTRLTVT.

V is TRBV7-2 and J is TRBJ2-7, with unresolved D. V gave up 6 bases and J gave up 2 bases, with 8 bases separating them. This CDR3 contains 12 residues. The germline gives CDR1 SGHTA, CDR2 FQGNSA. The CDR3 loop reads CASSQMTYEQYF. The CDR3 coding sequence is TGTGCCAGCAGTCAGATGACCTACGAGCAGTACTTC.

The table lists this clonotype with many counts. CDR3 residues: CASSQDATRAVSSYEQYF. CDR3 bases: TGCGCCAGCAGCCAAGATGCCACACGGGCGGTTAGCTCCTACGAGCAGTACTTC. The rearrangement joins TRBV4-1 to TRBJ2-7, with D uncertain. V was shortened by 0 bases and J by 0 bases, with 18 bases between the two germline ends. This CDR3 spans 18 amino acids. Germline-derived CDR1 and CDR2 are MGHRA and YSYEKL.

The chain couples TRBV19 to TRBJ2-6, with a tentative D call TRBD1 (5 bases). Germline V gene sequence: CDR1 LNHDA, CDR2 SQIVND (reference sequence). Trimming left V 7 bases short and J 0 bases short, with 10 bases between. This CDR3 contains 15 residues. In DNA, the CDR3 is TGTGCCAGTACCGTCAGGGACTCTGGGGCCAACGTCCTGACTTTC. Encoded protein: CASTVRDSGANVLTF. The whole variable domain, remainder taken from reference TRBV19 and TRBJ2-6, is DGGITQSPKYLFRKEGQNVTLSCEQNLNHDAMYWYRQDPGQGLRLIYYSQIVNDFQKGDIAEGYSVSREKKESFPLTVTSAQKNPTAFYLCASTVRDSGANVLTFGAGSRLTVL.

This clonotype has a count of ten or more. The chain links TRBV6-6 to TRBJ2-1, with TRBD1 matching 9 bases. This CDR3 has 17 residues. Trimming took 8 bases from V and 2 from J; bases not matched to a gene: 13. Germline CDR1 MNHNY, CDR2 SVGAGI (reference sequence). CDR3 region: CASWDREGGSTYNEQFF. In DNA form, the CDR3 reads TGTGCCAGCTGGGACAGGGAAGGGGGGAGTACCTACAATGAGCAGTTCTTC.

This chain joins TRBV25-1 and TRBJ2-3, with 7 bases that match TRBD1. Germline CDR1 MGHDK, CDR2 SYGVNS. The CDR3 has 15 residues. The V gene end was trimmed by 5 bases and the J gene end by 1 base; junction bases not matched to a gene: 6. As DNA, the CDR3 is TGTGCCAGCAGTTCCTCTGACAGGGGCACAGATACGCAGTATTTT. This codes for CASSSSDRGTDTQYF.

The V gene is TRBV20-1, the J gene TRBJ1-1; D remains unclear. The CDR3 runs 12 residues. The V gene lost 4 bases and the J gene lost 10 bases, with 16 bases spanning the gap. Germline V lookup: CDR1 DFQATT, CDR2 SNEGSKA (reference sequence). DNA of the CDR3: TGCAGTGCTATCCGTCCCCAAGGCTCAGCTTTCTTT. Amino acid sequence: CSAIRPQGSAFF.